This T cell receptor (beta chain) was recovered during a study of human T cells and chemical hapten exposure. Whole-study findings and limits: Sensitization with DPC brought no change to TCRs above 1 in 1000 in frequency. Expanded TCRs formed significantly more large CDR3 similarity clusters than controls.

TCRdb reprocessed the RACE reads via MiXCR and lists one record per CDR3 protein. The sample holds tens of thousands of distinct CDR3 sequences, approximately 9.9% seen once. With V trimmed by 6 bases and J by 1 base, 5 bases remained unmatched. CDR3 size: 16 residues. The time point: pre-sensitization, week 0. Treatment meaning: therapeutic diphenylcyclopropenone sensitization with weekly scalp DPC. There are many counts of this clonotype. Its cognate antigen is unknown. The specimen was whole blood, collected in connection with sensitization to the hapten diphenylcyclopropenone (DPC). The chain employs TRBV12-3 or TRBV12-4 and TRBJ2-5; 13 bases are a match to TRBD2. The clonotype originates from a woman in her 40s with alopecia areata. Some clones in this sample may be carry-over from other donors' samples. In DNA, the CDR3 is TGTGCCAGCAGAAAGGGACTAGCGGGGAGCCAAGAGACCCAGTACTTC. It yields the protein CASRKGLAGSQETQYF.